This is a list of T cell receptor beta chains from one sample in a study of T cell responses to AZD1222 COVID-19 vaccine. Sequencing was performed with immunoSEQ multiplex PCR; in TCRdb, only in-frame clones are kept and a portion is missing. The profile shows approximately 120,000 clones, over 75% of them singletons. Sequenced here: peripheral blood, sampled 28 days after the second AZD1222 dose. The receptors originated from an adult who received the AZD1222 COVID-19 vaccine. Both conserved end residues are part of each CDR3. The order of the fields is J gene, V gene, clone size, CDR3 length, D gene, CDR3 protein, CDR3 DNA. The D gene is left open where the match is weak. The size of a clone is reported for some rows only, either as once, few or many, or as a class for expanded clones.

>TRBJ1-5|TRBV29-1|.|13|TRBD1
CSVADRVNQPQHF
TGCAGCGTTGCCGACAGGGTCAATCAGCCCCAGCATTTT
>TRBJ2-1|TRBV24-1|.|14|.
CATSDLGPNNEQFF
TGTGCCACCAGTGATTTGGGGCCAAACAATGAGCAGTTCTTC
>TRBJ1-4|TRBV19|once|16|.
CASSSSQGLANEKLFF
TGTGCCAGTAGTTCATCACAGGGTCTGGCTAATGAAAAACTGTTTTTT
>TRBJ1-1|TRBV13|.|14|TRBD1
CASSRDSPNTEAFF
TGTGCCAGCAGCCGGGACAGCCCGAACACTGAAGCTTTCTTT
>TRBJ2-2|TRBV9|.|15|TRBD1
CASSRQGWNTGELFF
TGTGCCAGCAGCAGACAGGGTTGGAACACCGGGGAGCTGTTTTTT
>TRBJ1-4|TRBV28|.|15|.
CASSYLKGGSEKLFF
TGTGCCAGCAGTTACCTAAAGGGGGGATCGGAAAAACTGTTTTTT
>TRBJ1-2|TRBV29-1|few|11|TRBD1
CSVDPGGGYTF
TGCAGCGTTGATCCAGGGGGGGGCTACACCTTC
>TRBJ2-5|TRBV11-2|.|15|.
CASSLVPTRGETQYF
TGTGCCAGCAGCTTAGTGCCGACTCGGGGGGAGACCCAGTACTTC
>TRBJ2-1|TRBV6-2/TRBV6-3|.|17|TRBD2
CASSFRITSGAHNEQFF
TGTGCCAGCAGTTTCCGCATAACTAGCGGGGCCCACAATGAGCAGTTCTTC
>TRBJ1-6|TRBV4-3|.|15|.
CASSQQGSGNSPLHF
TGCGCCAGCAGCCAACAGGGTTCTGGTAATTCACCCCTCCACTTT
>TRBJ2-5|TRBV9|once|14|TRBD2
CASNREGGGETQYF
TGTGCCAGTAACCGGGAGGGAGGGGGAGAGACCCAGTACTTC
>TRBJ2-3|TRBV10-1|few|14|TRBD1
CASRNRGSTDTQYF
TGCGCCAGCAGGAACAGGGGGAGCACAGATACGCAGTATTTT
>TRBJ2-7|TRBV12-5|.|16|TRBD1
CASGPRGTASSYEQYF
TGTGCTAGTGGTCCCCGAGGGACAGCGAGCTCCTACGAGCAGTACTTC
>TRBJ2-3|TRBV11-2|.|15|.
CASSRGLFSTDTQYF
TGTGCCAGCAGCCGTGGACTATTTAGCACAGATACGCAGTATTTT
>TRBJ1-1|TRBV27|.|15|.
CASSEPGAGVTEAFF
TGTGCCAGCAGTGAACCGGGGGCCGGTGTCACTGAAGCTTTCTTT
>TRBJ1-5|TRBV2|.|13|.
CATRLYSNQPQHF
TGTGCCACCCGGCTATATAGCAATCAGCCCCAGCATTTT
>TRBJ2-4|TRBV6-5|.|13|.
CASSPRTRNIQYF
TGTGCCAGCAGTCCGCGGACAAGAAACATTCAGTACTTC
>TRBJ1-2|TRBV5-1|.|17|.
CASRPFGSQGSNYGYTF
TGCGCCAGCAGACCGTTCGGTAGCCAAGGCTCTAACTATGGCTACACCTTC
>TRBJ2-7|TRBV20-1|.|13|TRBD2
CSASFSGGYEQYF
TGCAGTGCTAGTTTTAGCGGGGGGTACGAGCAGTACTTC
>TRBJ2-1|TRBV6-2/TRBV6-3|.|14|.
CASSSGTLRDEQFF
TGTGCCAGCAGTTCCGGGACTCTCCGCGATGAGCAGTTCTTC
>TRBJ1-6|TRBV28|few|15|TRBD1
CASSSEGTGVVPLHF
TGTGCCAGCAGTTCGGAGGGGACAGGGGTTGTACCCCTCCACTTT
>TRBJ2-3|TRBV4-1|.|21|TRBD2
CASSQVPGLAGAGETVDTQYF
TGCGCCAGCAGCCAAGTTCCGGGACTAGCGGGAGCGGGAGAGACAGTTGATACGCAGTATTTT
>TRBJ2-1|TRBV5-1|.|16|.
CASSFTGAGLYNEQFF
TGCGCCAGCAGCTTCACCGGAGCCGGACTCTACAATGAGCAGTTCTTC
>TRBJ2-4|TRBV15|.|15|TRBD1
CATSQGALTKNIQYF
TGTGCCACCAGCCAGGGGGCGCTAACCAAAAACATTCAGTACTTC
>TRBJ1-1|TRBV4-2|.|13|.
CASSQGRVDEAFF
TGTGCCAGCAGCCAAGGCCGGGTTGATGAAGCTTTCTTT
>TRBJ2-7|TRBV5-5|.|19|TRBD1
CASSGSGSLRDRGVYEQYF
TGTGCCAGCAGCGGATCGGGTTCTCTCCGGGACAGGGGTGTTTACGAGCAGTACTTC
>TRBJ1-3|TRBV18|.|16|TRBD1
CASSSGQPNSGNTIYF
TGTGCCAGCTCATCGGGACAGCCGAACTCTGGAAACACCATATATTTT
>TRBJ1-6|TRBV7-2|.|14|.
CASSLVDSGSPLHF
TGTGCCAGCAGCTTAGTTGACAGTGGGTCACCCCTCCACTTT
>TRBJ2-1|TRBV6-5|.|13|.
CATLTVEGLEQFF
TGTGCCACCCTAACAGTTGAAGGCCTTGAGCAGTTCTTC
>TRBJ1-4|TRBV5-6|.|16|.
CASSLVGAGTNEKLFF
TGTGCCAGCAGCTTGGTGGGGGCCGGAACTAATGAAAAACTGTTTTTT
>TRBJ2-1|TRBV20-1|.|14|TRBD2
CSASNSGRVVEQFF
TGCAGTGCTAGTAATAGCGGGAGAGTTGTTGAGCAGTTCTTC
>TRBJ1-4|TRBV30|.|16|.
CACDRQGGGTNEKLFF
TGTGCCTGCGATAGGCAGGGAGGAGGAACTAATGAAAAACTGTTTTTT
>TRBJ2-1|TRBV6-5|.|14|.
CASSYSPGLNEQFF
TGTGCCAGCAGTTATTCTCCGGGGTTGAATGAGCAGTTCTTC
>TRBJ1-5|TRBV5-6|.|15|.
CASSFSMRSNQPQHF
TGTGCCAGCAGCTTTTCGATGCGAAGCAATCAGCCCCAGCATTTT